The subject of this entry is one T cell receptor beta chain. The antigen it recognizes is unknown. Nothing much larger sits one base from this clone, and base qualities are not available. This entry is derived from a study of cytomegalovirus exposure and HLA in healthy donors listed by TCRdb under 2017. The study in broad terms: An earlier analysis of about 530 of the donors reported under 300 Gb of sequence data and 117 million unique TCR beta sequences obtained from about 179 million T cells. An early release covering roughly 600 HLA-typed donors comprised roughly 300 gigabases of sequencing data and approximately 80 million unique TCR sequences. Of the roughly 400 genotyped donors, roughly 80% fell in the genetic ancestry cluster associated with self-reported Caucasian donors. The aim of the study was to test whether cataloging public T cell receptors could identify signatures of past pathogen exposure. The study profiled the T cell repertoires of hundreds of subjects by immunosequencing and related them to cytomegalovirus serostatus. In addition to the first cohort of approximately 670 subjects, a separate validation cohort of 120 different subjects was used. To predict cytomegalovirus infection status, the study combined high-throughput TCR immunosequencing, statistical association of individual TCRs with disease status, and machine learning. A later analysis re-examined previously published TCR beta repertoires from just over 650 donors and added high-resolution HLA genotyping to investigate patterns of TCR occurrence. The later analysis used no new phenotypic data to find candidate immune exposures, relying instead on TCR beta sequences and their occurrence across donors. An earlier analysis of 587 of the donors used high-throughput TCR beta sequencing to judge whether each TCR beta V gene segment behaved as functional or pseudogenic. Donor age, sex, ethnicity and CMV serostatus were collected together with the repertoire data. A later genetic analysis used genome-wide SNP genotypes for about 65% of the roughly 700 donors, treating that subset as a discovery cohort. All discovery cohort repertoires had been generated using a single sequencing platform. HLA typing included class I and class II loci at four-digit resolution. The number of donors typed differed by locus, with 629-630 for A, B, C, DRB1 and DQB1, 522 for DQA1, 600 to 610 for DPA1, and some 450 for DPB1. Four or five DR-DQ haplotypes were handled as single units for association and clustering, since linkage in the cohort was strong. Among some 410 genotyped donors of the cohort, an average of about 240,000 unique TCR beta nucleotide sequences were sequenced per donor, about a sixth of them non-productive. Paper-wide results and their limitations: Most TCR sequences were seen in very few donors, while some public TCRs were found in many individuals. A further reported finding was that TCR beta sequences accurately predicted the HLA-A and HLA-B alleles for most subjects in the first cohort. Correlated functional status among segregating V segments might reflect linkage disequilibrium, but an unknown experimental factor could not be ruled out. When HLA alleles, especially DR and DQ, strongly co-occurred, TCR associations were difficult to assign to individual alleles. Several of the top co-occurrence clusters appeared to be linked to parvovirus B19, influenza, CMV and Epstein-Barr virus, according to a later analysis. In a later genetic analysis, a missense DCLRE1C variant was associated with V-gene and J-gene trimming of TCR beta chains, and the association was replicated in an independent cohort. The only immune exposure information available for the cohort was CMV serostatus. A few of the identified cytomegalovirus-associated TCR beta chains were confirmed in vitro to be specific for cytomegalovirus antigens. A cluster of highly shared sequence variants was judged likely to be a technical artifact of the sequencing pipeline. Presence/absence analyses assumed roughly uniform sequencing depth across donors, an assumption that may not hold. Because the 87-base-pair reads could not distinguish some IMGT-functional V segments, including TRBV6-2 and TRBV6-3, those segments were excluded. The earlier analysis of 587 of the donors excluded seventeen rarely observed V segments, including chromosome 9 orphons, because counts were too low. The study gave a list of about 150 TCR beta chains associated with cytomegalovirus. In a later analysis, the rate of TCR association differed among HLA loci, with DRB1 alleles having the most associated TCRs and HLA-C alleles having the fewest. According to a later genetic analysis, donors in an Asian-associated ancestry cluster had fewer N-insertions in productive TCRs than the roughly 660-donor mean. According to the authors, the approach could potentially be generalized to other disease states and immunological phenotypes. Cytomegalovirus status was reported to be diagnosed by the classifier with high specificity and sensitivity in both the original and validation cohorts. In this cohort, only TCR beta chains were sequenced, and detectable features were limited by the absence of alpha or paired-chain data. In a later analysis, most CMV-associated TCR beta chains were found to appear HLA-restricted, with HLA associations seemingly driven largely by CMV exposure. Compared with equally common non-associated chains, HLA-associated TCR beta chains in a later analysis were more clonally expanded and had lower generation probabilities. An earlier analysis of approximately 600 of the donors showed that most TCR beta V segments appeared in productive rearrangements either about 87% or about 30% of the time, which broadly matched IMGT annotations. A later analysis associated 16,951 TCR beta sequences with specific HLA alleles at a false discovery rate of 0.05. HLA typing was unavailable for some donors at each locus, so association tests used only the typed subset.

Receptors were amplified or captured by the immunoSEQ multiplex PCR assay. For the multiplex PCR, a mixture combining 60 forward primers for TCR Vbeta segments and 13 reverse primers for TCR Jbeta segments was used. The CDR3 region of rearranged TCR beta genes was amplified from genomic DNA with a multiplex PCR assay. Amplified TCR beta libraries were sequenced as 87-base-pair reads on the Illumina HiSeq System. In the paper's pipeline: In a later analysis, roughly 80 million unique TCR beta chains were counted across the 650 to 750 repertoires, and roughly 11 million of these chains were shared by at least two donors. A nearest-neighbor algorithm error-corrected the raw reads and collapsed the reads into unique sequences, merging closely related sequences to remove PCR and sequencing errors. To assign V, D and J gene segments, CDR3 sequences were aligned to IMGT reference sequences. For a sequence to be retained, at least a six-nucleotide match to both a V gene segment and a J gene segment was required. A rearrangement was called productive if the CDR3 had no stop codons and remained in frame with V and J, and every other rearrangement was called non-productive. CDR3 was defined according to IMGT convention as the region running from the second conserved V-encoded cysteine to the conserved J-encoded phenylalanine. The earlier analysis of about 500 of the donors excluded sequences that lacked an unambiguous match to a single V gene segment. An earlier analysis of some 500 of the donors classified V segments as functional when productive rearrangements were above 56.7% and as segregating when the standard deviation between donors was above 5%. A statistical classification framework was built to diagnose cytomegalovirus status from the catalog of TCR beta chain sequences. A later analysis assigned V and J genes by comparing TCR nucleotide sequences with IMGT/GENE-DB human TR gene sequences. A later analysis assigned CDR3 sequences and most-parsimonious VDJ recombination scenarios with the TCRdist pipeline. In a later analysis, every TCR beta chain was defined by the combination of its CDR3 amino acid sequence and its V-gene family, and reads without a unique V-gene family were dropped. To address suspected cross-contamination and a sequencing artifact, a later analysis removed 592 highly shared, low-generation-probability nucleotide sequences. In a later analysis, a clonal expansion index was calculated for each public chain from normalized within-repertoire ranks of inferred template counts. In a later analysis, generation probabilities were computed using a VDJ recombination model fitted to out-of-frame rearrangements, and the results were checked against IGoR. In a later analysis, hypergeometric tests were used to score TCR-TCR, TCR-HLA and TCR-CMV co-occurrence, with a repertoire-size bias correction applied to TCR pairs. In a later analysis, false discovery rates were estimated by permuting HLA or CMV assignments 20 times. In a later analysis, co-occurring TCRs were grouped using DBSCAN, and TCRdist sequence similarity was added for clustering within HLA-allele-positive subsets. Repertoires with fewer than 30,000 or more than 120,000 public chains, plus five repertoires with anomalous nucleotide sharing, were excluded from co-occurrence clustering. TCRdb carries this immuneACCESS record with in-frame sequences only. Its versions omit some clonotypes, under half of them owing to an unresolved V gene in the studies checked, with the rest unexplained. That table gives V, J and clone size, and the DNA gave D and trimming. Counted in this sample were tens of thousands of clones; about 73% of them appeared once. The ten largest make up about 10% of the sample.

CDR1 and CDR2 (SNHLY, FYNNEI) derive from the germline V gene. The trim is 3 bases for V and 0 bases for J, with a gap of 12 bases between the germline ends. CDR3 length: 16 amino acids, cysteine to phenylalanine. Only the CDR3 region is kept as DNA, spanning 48 bases read in frame from base 1. In total, 500 to 700 healthy bone marrow donors made up the cohort. At the time of sampling, every cohort member was nominally healthy, though immune exposures that went unrecorded were likely present. The donor tested CMV seronegative and was one of the 352 seronegative cohort members. A peripheral blood sample was collected from each donor, and TCR beta sequencing was performed on peripheral blood mononuclear cells. The Qiagen DNeasy Blood Extraction Kit was used to extract genomic DNA from the blood cell samples.

The chain couples TRBV2 to TRBJ2-1; the D gene is perhaps TRBD2, on 6 matching bases. The sequence was collected from a woman aged 30 to 39 in good health and CMV-seronegative. Sequencing used PBMCs. At the DNA level, the sequence is TGTGCCAGCAGTGATTCTGCGGGGAGCTCCTACAATGAGCAGTTCTTC. Translated, this is CASSDSAGSSYNEQFF.